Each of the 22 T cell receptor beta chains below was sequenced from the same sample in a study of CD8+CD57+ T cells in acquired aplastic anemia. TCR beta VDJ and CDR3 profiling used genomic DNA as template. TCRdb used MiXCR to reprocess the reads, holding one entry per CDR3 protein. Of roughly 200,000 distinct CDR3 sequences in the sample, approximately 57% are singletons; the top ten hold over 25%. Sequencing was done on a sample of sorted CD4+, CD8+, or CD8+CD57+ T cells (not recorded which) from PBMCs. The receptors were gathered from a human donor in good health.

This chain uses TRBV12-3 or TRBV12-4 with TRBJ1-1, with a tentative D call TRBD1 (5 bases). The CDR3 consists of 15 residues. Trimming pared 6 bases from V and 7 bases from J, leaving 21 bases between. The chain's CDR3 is CASRAFREGGLEAFF. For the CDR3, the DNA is TGTGCCAGCAGGGCCTTCAGGGAGGGCGGACTTGAAGCTTTCTTT.

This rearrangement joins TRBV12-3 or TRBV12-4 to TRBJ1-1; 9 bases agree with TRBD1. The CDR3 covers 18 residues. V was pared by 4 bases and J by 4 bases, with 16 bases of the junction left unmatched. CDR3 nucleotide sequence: TGTGCCAGCAGTTCCGGGACAGGGATTATGAATTACGGCACTGAAGCTTTCTTT. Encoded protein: CASSSGTGIMNYGTEAFF.

DNA for the CDR3: TGTGCCATCAGTGAGGACAGGGGACAAAGGGATGAGCAGTTCTTC. As protein: CAISEDRGQRDEQFF. J is TRBJ2-1 and V is TRBV10-3, with 8 bases that match TRBD1. Per germline, CDR1 ENHRY and CDR2 SYGVKD. J lost 8 bases, V lost 2 bases, and 8 bases had no gene match. The CDR3 has 15 amino acids.

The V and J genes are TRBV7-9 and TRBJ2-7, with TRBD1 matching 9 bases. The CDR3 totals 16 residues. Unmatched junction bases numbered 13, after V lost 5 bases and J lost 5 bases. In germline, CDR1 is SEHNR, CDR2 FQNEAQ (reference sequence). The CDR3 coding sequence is TGTGCCAGCAGCCCTCTGCCGGGACAGGGAGGCGACGAGCAGTACTTC. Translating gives CASSPLPGQGGDEQYF.

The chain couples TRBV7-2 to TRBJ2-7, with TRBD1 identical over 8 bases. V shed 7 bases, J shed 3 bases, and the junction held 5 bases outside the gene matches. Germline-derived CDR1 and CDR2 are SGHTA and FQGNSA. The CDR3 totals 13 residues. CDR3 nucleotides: TGTGCCAGCACCAAGGACAGGGTCTACGAGCAGTACTTC. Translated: CASTKDRVYEQYF. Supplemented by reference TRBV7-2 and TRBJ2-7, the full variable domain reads GAGVSQSPSNKVTEKGKDVELRCDPISGHTALYWYRQSLGQGLEFLIYFQGNSAPDKSGLPSDRFSAERTGGSVSTLTIQRTQQEDSAVYLCASTKDRVYEQYFGPGTRLTVT.

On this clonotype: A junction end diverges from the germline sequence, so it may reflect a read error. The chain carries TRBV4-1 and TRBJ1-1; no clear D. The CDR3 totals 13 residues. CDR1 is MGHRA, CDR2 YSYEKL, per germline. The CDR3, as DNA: TGTGCCAGCAGCTTTAGAGTGAACACTGAAGCTTTCTTT. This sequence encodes CASSFRVNTEAFF.

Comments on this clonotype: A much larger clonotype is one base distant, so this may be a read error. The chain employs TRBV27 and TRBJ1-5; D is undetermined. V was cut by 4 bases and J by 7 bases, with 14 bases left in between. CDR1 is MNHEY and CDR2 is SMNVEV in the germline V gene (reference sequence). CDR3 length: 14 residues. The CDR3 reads CASSSAVSLQPQHF. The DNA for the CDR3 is TGTGCCAGCAGTTCGGCCGTCAGCTTGCAGCCCCAGCATTTT.

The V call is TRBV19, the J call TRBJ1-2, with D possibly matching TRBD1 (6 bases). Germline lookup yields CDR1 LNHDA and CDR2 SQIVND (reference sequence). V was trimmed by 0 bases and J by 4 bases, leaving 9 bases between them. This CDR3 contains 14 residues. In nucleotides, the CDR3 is TGTGCCAGTAGTATAGATCAGGGGACCTATGGCTACACCTTC. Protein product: CASSIDQGTYGYTF. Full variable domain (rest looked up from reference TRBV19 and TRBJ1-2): DGGITQSPKYLFRKEGQNVTLSCEQNLNHDAMYWYRQDPGQGLRLIYYSQIVNDFQKGDIAEGYSVSREKKESFPLTVTSAQKNPTAFYLCASSIDQGTYGYTFGSGTRLTVV.

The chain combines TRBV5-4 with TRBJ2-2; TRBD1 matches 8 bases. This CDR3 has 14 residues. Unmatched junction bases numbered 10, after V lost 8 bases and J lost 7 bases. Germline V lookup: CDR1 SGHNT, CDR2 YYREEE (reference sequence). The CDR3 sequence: CASRTGGSIGELFF. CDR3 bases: TGTGCCAGTAGAACAGGGGGTAGTATCGGGGAGCTGTTTTTT.

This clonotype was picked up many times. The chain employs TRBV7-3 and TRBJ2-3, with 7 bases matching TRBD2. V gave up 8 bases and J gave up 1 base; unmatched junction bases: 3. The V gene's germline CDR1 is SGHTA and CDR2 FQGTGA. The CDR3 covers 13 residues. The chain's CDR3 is CASRSGGTDTQYF. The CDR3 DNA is TGTGCCAGCCGGAGCGGGGGCACAGATACGCAGTATTTT. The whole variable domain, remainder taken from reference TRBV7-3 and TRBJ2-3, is GAGVSQTPSNKVTEKGKYVELRCDPISGHTALYWYRQSLGQGPEFLIYFQGTGAADDSGLPNDRFFAVRPEGSVSTLKIQRTERGDSAVYLCASRSGGTDTQYFGPGTRLTVL.

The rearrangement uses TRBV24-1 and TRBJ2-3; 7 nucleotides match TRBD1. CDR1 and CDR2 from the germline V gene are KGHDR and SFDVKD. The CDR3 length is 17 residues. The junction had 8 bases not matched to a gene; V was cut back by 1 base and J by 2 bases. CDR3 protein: CATSDFGKTGTTDTQYF. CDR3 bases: TGTGCCACCAGTGATTTTGGGAAGACAGGGACCACAGATACGCAGTATTTT.

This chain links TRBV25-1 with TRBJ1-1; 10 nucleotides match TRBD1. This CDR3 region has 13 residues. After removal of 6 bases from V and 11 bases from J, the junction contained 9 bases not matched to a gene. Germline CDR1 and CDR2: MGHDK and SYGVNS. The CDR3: CASSRDGQGEAFF. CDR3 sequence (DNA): TGTGCCAGCAGCCGAGACGGACAGGGGGAGGCTTTCTTT.

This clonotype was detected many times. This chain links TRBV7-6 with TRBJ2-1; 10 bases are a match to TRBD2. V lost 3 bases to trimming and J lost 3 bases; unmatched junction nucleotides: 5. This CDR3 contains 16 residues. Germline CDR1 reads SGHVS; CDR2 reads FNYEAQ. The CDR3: CASSFGVAGGYNEQFF. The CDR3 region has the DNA TGTGCCAGCAGCTTCGGTGTAGCGGGAGGCTACAATGAGCAGTTCTTC.

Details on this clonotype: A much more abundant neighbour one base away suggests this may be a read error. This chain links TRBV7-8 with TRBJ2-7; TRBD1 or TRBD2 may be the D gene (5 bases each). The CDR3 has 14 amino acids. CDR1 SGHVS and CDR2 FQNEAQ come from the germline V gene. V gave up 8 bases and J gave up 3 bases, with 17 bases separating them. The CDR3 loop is CASGPGTSGYEQYF. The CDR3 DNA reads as TGTGCCAGCGGCCCCGGGACCTCAGGCTACGAGCAGTACTTC.

In nucleotides, the CDR3 is TGTGCCAGCAGCGTATCCCTCCTTGGCACTGAAGCTTTCTTT. Its protein is CASSVSLLGTEAFF. J is TRBJ1-1 and V is TRBV9; unclear D gene. V gave up 1 base and J gave up 4 bases, with 11 bases separating them. This CDR3 has 14 residues. CDR1 SGDLS and CDR2 YYNGEE come from the germline V gene. Based on the CDR3 plus reference TRBV9 and TRBJ1-1, the full variable domain is DSGVTQTPKHLITATGQRVTLRCSPRSGDLSVYWYQQSLDQGLQFLIQYYNGEERAKGNILERFSAQQFPDLHSELNLSSLELGDSALYFCASSVSLLGTEAFFGQGTRLTVV.

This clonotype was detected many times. In DNA, the CDR3 is TGTGCCAGCAGCGTAGGCGGGAGTGGGTACAATGAGCAGTTCTTC. As protein: CASSVGGSGYNEQFF. This chain joins TRBV9 and TRBJ2-1, with 7 bases identical to TRBD2. Unmatched junction bases numbered 4, after V lost 0 bases and J lost 4 bases. The CDR3 has 15 residues. The germline gives CDR1 SGDLS, CDR2 YYNGEE.

The CDR3 nucleotides read TGCAGTGCTAGAGTACAGGGGGCCGGCAATCAGCCCCAGCATTTT. Translation gives CSARVQGAGNQPQHF. The chain carries TRBV20-1 and TRBJ1-5, with 9 bases aligning to TRBD1. The trim removed 1 base at V and 2 bases at J, leaving 3 bases unmatched. The CDR3 length is 15 residues. Germline V gives CDR1 DFQATT, CDR2 SNEGSKA (reference sequence).

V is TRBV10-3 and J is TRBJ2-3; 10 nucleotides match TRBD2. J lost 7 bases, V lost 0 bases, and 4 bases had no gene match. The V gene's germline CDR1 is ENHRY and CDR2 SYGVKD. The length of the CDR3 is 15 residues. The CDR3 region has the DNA TGTGCCATCAGTGAGTCGCTGGGACTAGCGAATACGCAGTATTTT. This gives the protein CAISESLGLANTQYF.

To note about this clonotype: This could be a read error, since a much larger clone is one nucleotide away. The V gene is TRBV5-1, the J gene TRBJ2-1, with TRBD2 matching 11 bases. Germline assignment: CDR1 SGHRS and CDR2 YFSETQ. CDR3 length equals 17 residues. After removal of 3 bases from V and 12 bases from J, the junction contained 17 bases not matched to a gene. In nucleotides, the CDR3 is TGCGCCAGCAGCTGGCCTCAGACTAGCGGGACCAGATCGGGGCAGTTCTTC. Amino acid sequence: CASSWPQTSGTRSGQFF.

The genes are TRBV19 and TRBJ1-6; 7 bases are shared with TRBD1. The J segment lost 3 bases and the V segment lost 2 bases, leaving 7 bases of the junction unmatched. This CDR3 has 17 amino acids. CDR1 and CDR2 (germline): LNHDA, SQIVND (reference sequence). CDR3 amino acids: CASSINRDRDYNSPLHF. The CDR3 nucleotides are TGTGCCAGTAGTATAAACCGGGACAGAGACTATAATTCACCCCTCCACTTT.

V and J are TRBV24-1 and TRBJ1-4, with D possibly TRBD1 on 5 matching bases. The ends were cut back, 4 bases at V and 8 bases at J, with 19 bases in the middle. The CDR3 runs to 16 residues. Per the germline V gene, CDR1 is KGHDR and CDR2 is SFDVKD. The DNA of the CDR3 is TGTGCCACCAGTGAGCAAACCGGGACCGCGAGCGAAAAACTGTTTTTT. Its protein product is CATSEQTGTASEKLFF.

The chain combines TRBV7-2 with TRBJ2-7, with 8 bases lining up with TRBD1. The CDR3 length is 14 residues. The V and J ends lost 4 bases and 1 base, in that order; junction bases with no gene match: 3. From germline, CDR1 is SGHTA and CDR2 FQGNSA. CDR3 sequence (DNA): TGTGCCAGCAGCTGGACAGGGACGTCCTACGAGCAGTACTTC. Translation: CASSWTGTSYEQYF.